The 4 T cell receptor beta chains presented below share a single source sample, sequenced in a study of graft-versus-host responses after intestinal transplantation. Clones were sequenced by immunoSEQ multiplex PCR, and TCRdb holds only the in-frame ones, with some missing. Found here are around 97,000 clones, 91% of them singletons; the top ten hold roughly 0.17%. Which antigens these TCRs recognize remains unknown. The input for sequencing was unstimulated CD4+ T cells sorted from spleen or lymph node cells, taken before transplant. These receptors all stem from a human donor who was the organ donor for an intestinal transplant.

This clone has just a few counts. This chain uses TRBV4-3 with TRBJ2-7; 9 nucleotides line up with TRBD2. CDR1 and CDR2 from the germline V gene are LGHNA and YSLEER. This CDR3 comprises 15 residues. V was pared by 1 base and J by 3 bases, with 4 bases of the junction left unmatched. The CDR3 reads CASSQGASGIYEQYF. The CDR3 region has the DNA TGCGCCAGCAGCCAAGGGGCTAGCGGGATCTACGAGCAGTACTTC.

The chain recombines TRBV6-1 with TRBJ1-2; 7 bases match TRBD1. The CDR3 has 14 residues. Per germline, CDR1 MNHNS and CDR2 SASEGT. V lost 7 bases, J lost 4 bases, and 9 bases stayed unmatched. Written as DNA, the CDR3 is TGTGCCAGCACCCGCCTAGGGGGCCTCTATGGCTACACCTTC. Translating it yields CASTRLGGLYGYTF.

This clone was detected only a few times. The genes are TRBV4-3 and TRBJ1-4; D might be TRBD1 (6 bases). CDR1 and CDR2 (germline): LGHNA, YSLEER. The CDR3 contains 15 residues. V gave up 6 bases and J gave up 0 bases, with 11 bases separating them. CDR3 coding DNA: TGCGCCAGCAGGCGGACAGTTTCAACTAATGAAAAACTGTTTTTT. Its translation is CASRRTVSTNEKLFF.

On this clone itself: The identical CDR3 is also encoded by other nucleotide sequences in the sample. The chain couples TRBV2 to TRBJ2-7, with 11 bases fitting TRBD2. The germline V gene has CDR1 SNHLY and CDR2 FYNNEI. The V segment lost 6 bases and the J segment 2 bases; nucleotides outside the gene matches: 6. The CDR3 loop spans 15 amino acids. CDR3 bases: TGTGCCAGCAGCGACAGACTAGCGGGGCCCTACGAGCAGTACTTC. Translating gives CASSDRLAGPYEQYF.